This T cell receptor beta chain was identified during a study of OX40 agonist ivuxolimab in advanced cancers. Method: immunoSEQ multiplex PCR; TCRdb's copy keeps in-frame clones and lacks some. Of about 19,000 clones listed, around 80% are singletons. J lost 8 bases, V lost 5 bases, and 8 bases had no gene match. The germline V gene has CDR1 MNHEY and CDR2 SVGAGI. CDR3 length: 14 amino acids. This receptor was obtained from an adult with an advanced solid tumor such as melanoma, head and neck, liver or kidney cancer. The sample was CD4+ or CD8+ T cells sorted from blood, taken in a trial of the OX40 agonist ivuxolimab. This chain connects TRBV6-5 to TRBJ1-2; 10 bases map to TRBD1. CDR3 region: CASSEYRDRGGYTF. In DNA, the CDR3 is TGTGCCAGCAGTGAATACCGGGACAGGGGAGGCTACACCTTC.